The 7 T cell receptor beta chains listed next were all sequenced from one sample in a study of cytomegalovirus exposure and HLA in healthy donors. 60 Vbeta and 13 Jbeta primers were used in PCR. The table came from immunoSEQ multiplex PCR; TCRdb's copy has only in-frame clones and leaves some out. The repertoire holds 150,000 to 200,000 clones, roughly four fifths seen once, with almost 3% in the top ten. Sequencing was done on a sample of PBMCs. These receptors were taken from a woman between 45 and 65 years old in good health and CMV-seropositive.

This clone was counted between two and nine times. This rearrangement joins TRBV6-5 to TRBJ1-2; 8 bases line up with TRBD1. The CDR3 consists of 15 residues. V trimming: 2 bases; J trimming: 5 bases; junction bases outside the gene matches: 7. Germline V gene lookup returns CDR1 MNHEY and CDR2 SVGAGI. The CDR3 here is CASSYGAGGAYGYTF. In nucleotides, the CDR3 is TGTGCCAGCAGTTACGGCGCAGGGGGCGCATATGGCTACACCTTC.

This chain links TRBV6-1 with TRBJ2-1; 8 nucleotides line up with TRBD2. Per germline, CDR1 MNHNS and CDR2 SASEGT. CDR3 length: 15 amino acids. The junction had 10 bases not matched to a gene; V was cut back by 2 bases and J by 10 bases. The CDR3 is CASSEFSGAYREQFF. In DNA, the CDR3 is TGTGCCAGCAGTGAATTTAGCGGGGCGTATCGCGAGCAGTTCTTC.

The CDR3 sequence: CASSFTPNSQETQYF. The CDR3, as DNA: TGTGCCAGCAGCTTTACCCCAAACTCCCAAGAGACCCAGTACTTC. The V call is TRBV7-8, the J call TRBJ2-5, with D hard to call. V was shortened by 3 bases and J by 1 base, with 12 bases between the two germline ends. The V gene's germline CDR1 is SGHVS and CDR2 FQNEAQ. This CDR3 is 15 amino acids long.

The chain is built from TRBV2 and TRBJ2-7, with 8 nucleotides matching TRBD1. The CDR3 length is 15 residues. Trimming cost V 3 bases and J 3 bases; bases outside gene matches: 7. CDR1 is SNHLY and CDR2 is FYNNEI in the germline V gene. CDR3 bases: TGTGCCAGCAGTGAGGGACAGGCTGGGATCTACGAGCAGTACTTC. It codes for CASSEGQAGIYEQYF.

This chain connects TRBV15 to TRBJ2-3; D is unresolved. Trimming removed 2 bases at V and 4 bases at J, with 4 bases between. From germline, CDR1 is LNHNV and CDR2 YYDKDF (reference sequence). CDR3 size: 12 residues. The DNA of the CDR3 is TGTGCCACCAGCAGATATGCAGATACGCAGTATTTT. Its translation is CATSRYADTQYF.

CDR3 DNA: TGCGCCAGCAGCTTGGAGGGACAGGGCTACAATGAGCAGTTCTTC. It translates to CASSLEGQGYNEQFF. The chain links TRBV5-1 to TRBJ2-1; 9 bases line up with TRBD1. Germline CDR1 SGHRS, CDR2 YFSETQ. Trimming removed 0 bases from V and 3 bases from J; junction bases left unmatched: 1. The CDR3 has 15 amino acids.

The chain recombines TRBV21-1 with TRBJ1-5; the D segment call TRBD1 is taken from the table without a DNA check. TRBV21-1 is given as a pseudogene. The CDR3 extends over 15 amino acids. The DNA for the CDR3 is TGTGCCAGCTGTTGGACAGCCAGGGGCCATCAGCCCCAGCATTTT. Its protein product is CASCWTARGHQPQHF.